The next 27 T cell receptor beta chains were all read from a single sample in a study of blood T cells in healthy people across ages. Through a sample-barcoded 5' primer and a J-beta primer mix, a second PCR was run for 7 to 11 cycles. From the 5' RACE reads, TCRdb called clonotypes with MiXCR, one entry per CDR3 protein. The sample contains 650,000 to 700,000 distinct CDR3 sequences, around 32% of which appear only once. The sequencing input was blood. Source of these receptors: a woman of 80 years or more in good health.

The sample holds many counts of this clonotype. J is TRBJ1-2 and V is TRBV7-9; 10 bases agree with TRBD1. J was trimmed by 8 bases and V by 5 bases; bases with no gene match: 11. Per germline, CDR1 SEHNR and CDR2 FQNEAQ (reference sequence). The CDR3 loop spans 15 amino acids. The CDR3 bases are TGTGCCAGCAGCGCGTATAGTGGGACAGGGGAAGGCTACACCTTC. Its protein product is CASSAYSGTGEGYTF. Together with reference TRBV7-9 and TRBJ1-2, the CDR3 gives the full variable domain: DTGVSQNPRHKITKRGQNVTFRCDPISEHNRLYWYRQTLGQGPEFLTYFQNEAQLEKSRLLSDRFSAERPKGSFSTLEIQRTEQGDSAMYLCASSAYSGTGEGYTFGSGTRLTVV.

The V gene is TRBV28, the J gene TRBJ2-4; tentatively, D is TRBD2 (6 bases). The closer fit of TRBJ2-7 to the DNA end suggests the J call may be wrong. The CDR3 has 17 residues. CDR1 is MDHEN and CDR2 is SYDVKM in the germline V gene. CDR3 DNA: TGTGCCAGCAGTCAGATCAGGGAACCAGGACTAAACTACGAGCAGTACTTC. Amino acid sequence: CASSQIREPGLNYEQYF.

The chain uses TRBV2 and TRBJ2-1; 9 positions agree with TRBD2. Germline V gene sequence: CDR1 SNHLY, CDR2 FYNNEI. V shed 10 bases, J shed 9 bases, and the junction held 16 bases outside the gene matches. The CDR3 spans 15 residues. The CDR3 protein is CANTSRGGGGSEQFF. In DNA, the CDR3 is TGTGCCAACACAAGTAGGGGCGGGGGGGGAAGTGAGCAGTTCTTC.

The V call is TRBV7-2, the J call TRBJ2-2; D is uncertain. The CDR3 has 13 amino acids. Trimming took off 2 bases at V and 4 bases at J, with 5 bases between the two ends. Germline CDR1 is SGHTA and CDR2 is FQGNSA. CDR3 loop: CASSLLSTGELFF. Written as DNA, the CDR3 is TGTGCCAGCAGCTTACTTAGCACCGGGGAGCTGTTTTTT.

The sample holds many counts of this clonotype. The chain employs TRBV6-2 or TRBV6-3 and TRBJ2-3; D not resolved. Trimming took 7 bases from V and 3 from J, leaving 14 bases between them. From germline, CDR1 is MNHEY and CDR2 SVGEGT. This CDR3 is built from 14 residues. Here the CDR3 DNA reads TGTGCCAGCACCGATACCGGACGGACAGATACGCAGTATTTT. Its protein product is CASTDTGRTDTQYF.

As concerns this clonotype: A much more abundant neighbour one base away suggests this may be a read error. The chain employs TRBV12-3 or TRBV12-4 and TRBJ2-3; possible D gene TRBD1, 6 bases. This CDR3 contains 18 residues. CDR3 coding DNA: TGTGCCAACAGTTTAGGGGGATGGGCAGGGAGAGGGACAGATACGCAGTATTTT. It encodes CANSLGGWAGRGTDTQYF.

This clonotype was observed at least ten times. The chain has TRBV18 and TRBJ2-3; TRBD1 matches 7 bases. The V and J ends lost 4 bases and 0 bases, in that order; junction bases with no gene match: 7. The CDR3 is 16 residues long. The germline V gene encodes CDR1 KGHSH and CDR2 LQKENI. The CDR3 DNA sequence: TGTGCCAGCTCACTCCGTCGGGACAGAAGCACAGATACGCAGTATTTT. Encoded protein: CASSLRRDRSTDTQYF.

This clonotype was counted at least ten times. The genes are TRBV20-1 and TRBJ2-1; TRBD2 aligns across 10 bases. The ends lost 0 bases at V and 4 bases at J; junction bases unmatched: 3. This CDR3 spans 15 amino acids. CDR1 and CDR2 (germline): DFQATT, SNEGSKA (reference sequence). The CDR3 nucleotides are TGCAGTGCTAGAGATGCAGCGGGGGGGTACAATGAGCAGTTCTTC. Its protein product is CSARDAAGGYNEQFF.

This clonotype showed up just a few times. A much larger clone differs by one base, so this may be a read error. The final CDR3 position lacks the conserved phenylalanine or tryptophan, pointing to a likely read error. The chain uses TRBV7-2 and TRBJ2-1; D remains ambiguous. The CDR3 has 13 amino acids. Germline CDR1 and CDR2: SGHTA and FQGNSA. The V and J ends lost 3 bases and 10 bases respectively, with 13 bases between them. The CDR3 region has the DNA TGTGCCAGCAGCTTGAATCTAGTGGGGGAGCAGTTCTGC. This gives the protein CASSLNLVGEQFC.

This clonotype was seen many times. V is TRBV12-3 or TRBV12-4 and J is TRBJ2-7, with a tentative D call TRBD1 (5 bases). With 1 base removed from V and 7 bases from J, the gap between germline ends came to 20 bases. The CDR3 runs 16 residues. CDR3 protein: CASSLEAGKGPREQYF. CDR3 nucleotide sequence: TGTGCCAGCAGTTTAGAGGCAGGGAAAGGTCCCCGGGAGCAGTACTTC.

This clonotype appeared a few times. The chain employs TRBV4-2 and TRBJ2-2; D gene uncertain. The CDR3 loop spans 15 amino acids. Germline V CDR1 and CDR2: LGHNA, YNFKEQ. V lost 0 bases and J lost 5, with 10 bases in between. In nucleotides, the CDR3 is TGTGCCAGCAGCCAAGAGGCAGACTGGACCGGGGAGCTGTTTTTT. Translating gives CASSQEADWTGELFF.

This clonotype was counted at least ten times. The CDR3 nucleotides read TGTGCCAGCAGTGCCGAGGTTACTCTTCATGGCTACACCTTC. It specifies CASSAEVTLHGYTF. The chain uses TRBV2 and TRBJ1-2; D not certain. V dropped 4 bases and J dropped 6 bases, with 15 bases sitting between them. This CDR3 is built from 14 residues. CDR1 and CDR2 (germline): SNHLY, FYNNEI.

In the case of this clonotype: Sequence at one end of the junction differs from germline and may be a read error. V and J are TRBV6-1 and TRBJ2-2; D is perhaps TRBD2 (5 bases). In germline, CDR1 is MNHNS, CDR2 SASEGT. The CDR3 is 12 residues long. The CDR3 loop is CASSQRSGERFF. The CDR3 DNA sequence: TGTGCCAGCAGCCAGAGATCCGGGGAGCGGTTTTTT.

Concerning this clonotype: An end of the junction differs from the germline gene, which may be a read error. The chain links TRBV7-2 to TRBJ2-7, with D perhaps matching TRBD2 (5 bases). The germline gives CDR1 SGHTA, CDR2 FQGNSA. This CDR3 is 13 amino acids long. The CDR3 reads CASSFRGYGERYF. The CDR3 coding sequence is TGTGCCAGCAGCTTTCGGGGTTACGGCGAGCGGTACTTC.

This chain joins TRBV7-2 and TRBJ1-2, with D maybe TRBD1 (6 bases). From germline, CDR1 is SGHTA and CDR2 FQGNSA. V lost 10 bases, J lost 0 bases, and 15 bases lay in between. CDR3 length: 14 amino acids. CDR3 coding DNA: TGTGCCACGATACAGGGTGGCCCTAACTATGGCTACACCTTC. Translating gives CATIQGGPNYGYTF. Combining the CDR3 with reference TRBV7-2 and TRBJ1-2 gives the whole variable domain GAGVSQSPSNKVTEKGKDVELRCDPISGHTALYWYRQSLGQGLEFLIYFQGNSAPDKSGLPSDRFSAERTGGSVSTLTIQRTQQEDSAVYLCATIQGGPNYGYTFGSGTRLTVV.

V usage is TRBV20-1 and J usage is TRBJ2-1, with a possible D match to TRBD1 (6 bases). Deletions cut 3 bases from V and 7 bases from J, with 16 bases between. The CDR3 totals 14 residues. The germline V gene has CDR1 DFQATT and CDR2 SNEGSKA (reference sequence). The CDR3 loop is CSASLKGGWNEQFF. The CDR3 DNA reads as TGCAGTGCTAGCCTAAAAGGGGGATGGAATGAGCAGTTCTTC.

This clonotype was found many times. The chain has TRBV12-3 or TRBV12-4 and TRBJ2-7; 9 bases match TRBD1. V shed 5 bases and J 6 bases; nucleotides not matched to a gene: 8. The CDR3 consists of 14 residues. The CDR3 reads CASSGQGKGREQYF. The DNA for the CDR3 is TGTGCCAGCAGTGGACAGGGGAAAGGCCGCGAGCAGTACTTC.

In this sample, this clonotype turned up many times. The chain has TRBV15 and TRBJ2-1; 7 bases agree with TRBD1. Germline V CDR1 and CDR2: LNHNV, YYDKDF (reference sequence). Trimming removed 6 bases from V and 5 bases from J; junction bases left unmatched: 7. The CDR3 has 14 amino acids. The CDR3 protein is CATRPTGLDNEQFF. CDR3 sequence (DNA): TGTGCCACCAGGCCGACAGGGTTGGACAATGAGCAGTTCTTC.

Turning to this clonotype: This may come from a read error, since a much larger clone is one base off. The CDR3 sequence: CASSYESGGRDGYTF. CDR3 bases: TGTGCCAGCAGTTACGAATCAGGGGGCAGGGACGGCTACACCTTC. This sequence joins TRBV6-6 and TRBJ1-2, with TRBD1 matching 8 bases. After removal of 2 bases from V and 8 bases from J, the junction contained 10 bases not matched to a gene. Looked up from germline, CDR1 is MNHNY and CDR2 is SVGAGI (reference sequence). The CDR3 has 15 residues.

Remarks on this clonotype: A read error is possible here, since a much larger clone lies one base away. This chain joins TRBV30 and TRBJ2-3; no definite D call. The CDR3 runs to 14 residues. V was trimmed by 3 bases and J by 0 bases, leaving 10 bases between them. Germline assignment: CDR1 GTSNPN and CDR2 SVGIG (reference sequence). In nucleotides, the CDR3 is TGTGCCTGGAGGGCGTACGCTAGCACAGATACGCAGTATTTT. Translation gives CAWRAYASTDTQYF.

As regards this clonotype: Since a much larger clone is just one base distant, this may be a read error. The chain carries TRBV6-8 and TRBJ2-3; a possible D gene is TRBD1 (6 bases). Per germline, CDR1 MNHGY and CDR2 SAAAGT. The CDR3 is made up of 17 amino acids. CDR3 loop: CASSYGVDRRATGTQYF. The CDR3 bases are TGTGCCAGCAGTTACGGGGTTGACAGGCGGGCAACAGGTACGCAGTATTTT.

The chain couples TRBV6-5 to TRBJ1-2; 7 positions match TRBD1. From germline, CDR1 is MNHEY and CDR2 SVGAGI. Unmatched junction bases numbered 11, after V lost 8 bases and J lost 8 bases. There are 13 residues in the CDR3. The CDR3: CASGPTTGDGYTF. The CDR3 bases are TGTGCCAGCGGACCTACAACAGGGGACGGCTACACCTTC.

This clonotype was counted at least ten times. This chain joins TRBV10-3 and TRBJ2-3; TRBD1 or TRBD2 may be the D gene (5 bases each). The CDR3 is made up of 14 amino acids. V lost 4 bases and J lost 6, with 14 bases in between. From germline, CDR1 is ENHRY and CDR2 SYGVKD. This CDR3 reads CAISASGLVDTQYF. The CDR3 DNA follows: TGTGCCATCAGTGCCTCGGGGCTAGTTGATACGCAGTATTTT.

This clonotype has a count of ten or more. This chain links TRBV3-1 with TRBJ2-5; the D gene is possibly TRBD2 (5 bases). V was pared by 0 bases and J by 10 bases, with 15 bases between. CDR1 and CDR2 from the germline V gene are LGHDT and YNNKEL (reference sequence). The CDR3 spans 14 residues. DNA for the CDR3: TGTGCCAGCAGCCAAGATCATACTACCCGGGGCCAGTACTTC. Residues: CASSQDHTTRGQYF.

In this sample, this clonotype turned up many times. This sequence joins TRBV25-1 and TRBJ1-2; no definite D call. V was clipped by 2 bases and J by 7 bases, with 5 bases between them. This CDR3 has 11 amino acids. The germline CDR1 and CDR2 sequences are MGHDK and SYGVNS. The DNA for the CDR3 is TGTGCCAGCAGTGAAAGTGGTGGCTACACCTTC. Residues: CASSESGGYTF.

Here the CDR3 reads CSATSGQPTNEKLFF. The CDR3 nucleotides are TGCAGTGCTACAAGTGGACAGCCAACTAATGAAAAACTGTTTTTT. The gene calls are TRBV20-1 and TRBJ1-4; TRBD1 might be the D (6 bases). The CDR3 runs to 15 residues. CDR1 DFQATT and CDR2 SNEGSKA come from the germline V gene (reference sequence). Trimming pared 4 bases from V and 0 bases from J, leaving 12 bases between.

The chain recombines TRBV11-3 with TRBJ2-3; D is ambiguous. The germline CDR1 and CDR2 sequences are SGHNT and YENEEA. The CDR3 is 14 amino acids. V was trimmed by 7 bases and J by 5 bases, leaving 16 bases between them. The CDR3 DNA reads as TGTGCCAGCAATAATTTTTTAGTAGGAGATACGCAGTATTTT. Protein: CASNNFLVGDTQYF.